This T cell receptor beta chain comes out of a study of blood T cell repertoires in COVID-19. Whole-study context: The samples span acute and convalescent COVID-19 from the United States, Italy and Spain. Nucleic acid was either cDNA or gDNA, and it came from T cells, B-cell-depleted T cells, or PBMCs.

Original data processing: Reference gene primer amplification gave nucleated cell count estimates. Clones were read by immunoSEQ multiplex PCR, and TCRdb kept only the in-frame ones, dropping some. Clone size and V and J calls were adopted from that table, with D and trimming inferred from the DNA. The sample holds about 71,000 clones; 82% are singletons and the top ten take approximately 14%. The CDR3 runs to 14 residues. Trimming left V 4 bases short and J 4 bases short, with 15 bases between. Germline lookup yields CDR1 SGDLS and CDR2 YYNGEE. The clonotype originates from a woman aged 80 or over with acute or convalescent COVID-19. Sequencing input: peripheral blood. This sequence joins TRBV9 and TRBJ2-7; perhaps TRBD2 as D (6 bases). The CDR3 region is CASSSPRSGYEQYF. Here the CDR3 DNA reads TGTGCCAGCAGCTCCCCGCGGAGCGGGTACGAGCAGTACTTC.